Listed below are T cell receptor beta chains from one sample, sequenced in a study of cytomegalovirus exposure and HLA in healthy donors. The data were produced by immunoSEQ multiplex PCR, yet TCRdb's version contains in-frame clones alone and is incomplete. The table shows roughly 160,000 clones, with under 90% occurring only once. The specimen was PBMCs. Receptors were obtained from a man aged 25 to 40 in good health and CMV-seronegative. CDR3s include the opening cysteine and the closing phenylalanine or tryptophan. A D gene is named only where the DNA matches it firmly. A row's size may be missing; if present it is once, few, many or a size class.

clone_size	v_call	j_call	d_call	cdr3_nt	cdr3_aa
.	TRBV6-6	TRBJ1-4	TRBD1	TGTGCCAGCAGCAAAACACCCGGGACAGGTTATGAAAAACTGTTTTTT	CASSKTPGTGYEKLFF
.	TRBV6-4	TRBJ1-1	.	TGTGCCAGCAGTGCCGGGGGGGACACTGAAGCTTTCTTT	CASSAGGDTEAFF
.	TRBV9	TRBJ2-7	TRBD1	TGTGCCAGCAGCGTAGGAGCAGGGGGAAGGTACGAGCAGTACTTC	CASSVGAGGRYEQYF
.	TRBV5-1	TRBJ2-7	.	TGCGCCAGCAGCCCGATAAGTCCTGCTTACGAGCAGTACTTC	CASSPISPAYEQYF
once	TRBV5-1	TRBJ2-3	TRBD1	TGCGCCAGCAGCTTGGAGGGGGCTGGAGCGCAGTATTTT	CASSLEGAGAQYF
.	TRBV5-4	TRBJ2-5	TRBD1	TGTGCCAGCAGCCCCGTGGGACAGGGGATTCGAGAGACCCAGTACTTC	CASSPVGQGIRETQYF
.	TRBV5-4	TRBJ2-7	TRBD2	TGTGCCAGCAGCTCTGGACTAGTAAGTTCCTACGAGCAGTACTTC	CASSSGLVSSYEQYF
.	TRBV30	TRBJ2-5	.	TGTGCCTGGAGTCGGGTCCTCCAAGAGACCCAGTACTTC	CAWSRVLQETQYF
.	TRBV6-5	TRBJ1-1	TRBD1	TGTGCCAGCAGGCGGGACAGGGAAGGGAGTACTGAAGCTTTCTTT	CASRRDREGSTEAFF
.	TRBV5-1	TRBJ2-7	TRBD2	TGCGCCAGCAGCTTAAGGAGCGGGAGTTCTTCGAAGGACGAGCAGTACTTC	CASSLRSGSSSKDEQYF
once	TRBV9	TRBJ2-5	.	TGTGCCAGCAGCGCCAGTGCTTCCCCCAGGACAGCCCAAGAGACCCAGTACTTC	CASSASASPRTAQETQYF
.	TRBV28	TRBJ1-2	.	TGTGCCAGCAGTTTAACGGCGGCGGGAGGGAACTATGGCTACACCTTC	CASSLTAAGGNYGYTF
.	TRBV14	TRBJ1-1	TRBD1	TGTGCCAGCAGCCATGCTACAGGGGTTGCTGAAGCTTTCTTT	CASSHATGVAEAFF
.	TRBV2	TRBJ2-3	TRBD2	TGTGCCAGCAGTGAAACGGGGGGTTGGGGGGGCACAGATACGCAGTATTTT	CASSETGGWGGTDTQYF
.	TRBV6-1	TRBJ1-2	.	TGTGCCAGCAGTGAAGGGCAGTATGGCTACACCTTC	CASSEGQYGYTF
.	TRBV28	TRBJ1-5	.	TGTGCCAGCAGCCCCGGGGGGTGGAATAGCAATCAGCCCCAGCATTTT	CASSPGGWNSNQPQHF
.	TRBV9	TRBJ1-6	.	TGTGCCAGCACCCCCGGGGGAGGTATTAATTCGCCCCTCCACTTT	CASTPGGGINSPLHF
.	TRBV5-5	TRBJ2-7	.	TGTGCCAGCAGCTTGGCCGGGACCTACGAGCAGTACTTC	CASSLAGTYEQYF
.	TRBV18	TRBJ1-5	.	TGTGCCAGCTCACCCACTAAGAATCAGCCCCAGCATTTT	CASSPTKNQPQHF
.	TRBV28	TRBJ1-1	TRBD1	TGTGCCAGCACACTCCCCGGGACAGCCAACACTGAAGCTTTCTTT	CASTLPGTANTEAFF
.	TRBV30	TRBJ2-5	.	TGTGCCTGGAGTAGCTGGAGGTACCAAGAGACCCAGTACTTC	CAWSSWRYQETQYF
.	TRBV9	TRBJ2-7	TRBD2	TGTGCCAGCAGCGTAGCTAGCGGGAACTACGAGCAGTACTTC	CASSVASGNYEQYF
once	TRBV5-1	TRBJ2-2	.	TGCGCCAGCAGCTTGGGTCCTACGGACAGTTTAACCGGGGAGCTGTTTTTT	CASSLGPTDSLTGELFF
once	TRBV6-5	TRBJ2-7	.	TGTGCCAGCAGTTACTCCCAAAGGGGCGACGAGCAGTACTTC	CASSYSQRGDEQYF
.	TRBV7-8	TRBJ1-2	TRBD1	TGTGCCAGCAGCTCCTCCCCTTTCGGGACAGCAACCACCTCCTATGGCTACACCTTC	CASSSSPFGTATTSYGYTF
.	TRBV13	TRBJ2-7	TRBD2	TGTGCCAGCAGCTCCGGACTAGCGGTCTCCTACGAGCAGTACTTC	CASSSGLAVSYEQYF
.	TRBV19	TRBJ1-5	.	TGTGCCAGTAGCGACACCTCTCAAGAGCCCCAGCATTTT	CASSDTSQEPQHF
.	TRBV7-9	TRBJ1-2	TRBD1	TGTGCCAGCAGCAGGGGACAGGGATATGGCTACACCTTC	CASSRGQGYGYTF
.	TRBV27	TRBJ2-1	.	TGTGCCAGCGGGACTCCTTATGAGCAGTTCTTC	CASGTPYEQFF
.	TRBV27	TRBJ2-1	.	TGTGCCAGCAGTTTTAGGGGGATGACTTACAATGAGCAGTTCTTC	CASSFRGMTYNEQFF
.	TRBV5-6	TRBJ2-5	TRBD2	TGTGCCAGCAGCTTCCTAGCGGGGGGACAAGAGACCCAGTACTTC	CASSFLAGGQETQYF
few	TRBV30	TRBJ2-4	TRBD2	TGTGCCTTAGGAGGGGAGGGCCTAGCCAAAAACATTCAGTACTTC	CALGGEGLAKNIQYF
.	TRBV6-5	TRBJ2-5	TRBD2	TGTGCCAGCATTCCGGCGGGAGGGGGCCGGGAAGAGCAGTACTTC	CASIPAGGGREEQYF
.	TRBV15	TRBJ1-2	.	TGTGCCACCAGCAGAGCCCATTATGGCTACACCTTC	CATSRAHYGYTF
.	TRBV2	TRBJ1-2	.	TGTGCCAGCACCTGGACAACTAACTATGGCTACACCTTC	CASTWTTNYGYTF
.	TRBV6-4	TRBJ2-2	.	TGTGCCAGCAGTGACTCGAGAGGGCTGAGCACCGGGGAGCTGTTTTTT	CASSDSRGLSTGELFF
.	TRBV11-1	TRBJ2-5	TRBD1	TGTGCCAGCAGCCCTGGACAGGACCAAGAGACCCAGTACTTC	CASSPGQDQETQYF
once	TRBV11-2	TRBJ2-5	.	TGTGCCAGCAGCTTGGGGGGTCAAGAGACCCAGTACTTC	CASSLGGQETQYF
.	TRBV5-1	TRBJ2-1	.	TGCGCCAGCAGAGGGGGAGGGGGTTACAATGAGCAGTTCTTC	CASRGGGGYNEQFF
.	TRBV7-2	TRBJ2-7	.	TGTGCCAGCAGCTTAGGGAACAGGGCGCTCTTCTACGAGCAGTACTTC	CASSLGNRALFYEQYF
.	TRBV15	TRBJ2-3	TRBD2	TGTGCCACCAGCAGAGATCCGGCGGGAGCCTCAGATACGCAGTATTTT	CATSRDPAGASDTQYF
.	TRBV28	TRBJ1-6	.	TGTGCCAGCAGTTTCAGGACAAGTGGAAATTCACCCCTCCACTTT	CASSFRTSGNSPLHF
.	TRBV7-2	TRBJ1-2	TRBD1	TGTGCCAGCAGGGAACCGTGGGACAGGGGGGATTACACCTTC	CASREPWDRGDYTF
.	TRBV10-1	TRBJ2-1	TRBD2	TGCGCCAGCAGTGAAGGGGGTCTAGCGGGAGGGTTCTCCTACAATGAGCAGTTCTTC	CASSEGGLAGGFSYNEQFF
.	TRBV7-3	TRBJ2-6	TRBD1	TGTGCCAGCAGCATGGGACAGGGAGGACTCAAGGCTGGGGCCAACGTCCTGACTTTC	CASSMGQGGLKAGANVLTF
.	TRBV6-1	TRBJ2-7	.	TGTGCCACCAAAACCTACGAGCAGTACTTC	CATKTYEQYF
.	TRBV11-2	TRBJ2-3	.	TGTGCCAGCAGCTTGGGGTATAGGGGAAGGGGCACAGATACGCAGTATTTT	CASSLGYRGRGTDTQYF